This record looks at one T cell receptor (beta chain) sequence and its context. The antigen is unknown. The sample is drawn from a study of CD8 T cells in ankylosing spondylitis. Study outcomes and limitations: Earlier literature documents some of the motif variants in reactive arthritis synovial fluid and blood.

MiXCR, applied by TCRdb to the 5' RACE reads, yields one record per CDR3 protein. The sample has a few hundred thousand distinct CDR3 sequences; around 10% are singletons. This CDR3 has 16 residues. After removal of 2 bases from V and 0 bases from J, the junction contained 4 bases not matched to a gene. Germline assignment: CDR1 DFQATT and CDR2 SNEGSKA (reference sequence). The chain has TRBV20-1 and TRBJ2-7; 13 bases fit TRBD2. Sequencing was done on a sample of blood, either unsorted or a sorted T cell fraction (not recorded which). The origin of this receptor is a female donor with ankylosing spondylitis or in good health (not recorded which). The CDR3 DNA is TGCAGTGCTAGATCGGGGACTAGCGGGAACTCCTACGAGCAGTACTTC. It is translated as CSARSGTSGNSYEQYF.